This entry is about one T cell receptor (beta chain). The data stem from a study of blood T cells in healthy people across ages. Next came a second PCR, run for roughly 6 to 11 cycles, which used a sample-barcoded 5' primer along with a J-beta primer mix. MiXCR, applied by TCRdb to the 5' RACE reads, yields one record per CDR3 protein. The sample records roughly 730,000 distinct CDR3 sequences, more than 55% being singletons. Sequenced: blood. The sequence was obtained from a man aged 40-49 years in good health.

The CDR3 coding sequence is TGCAGTGCTGCCAGGGCCCACGAGCAGTACTTC. The encoded protein is CSAARAHEQYF. The chain is built from TRBV20-1 and TRBJ2-7, with D maybe TRBD1 (5 bases). The ends were cut back, 5 bases at V and 5 bases at J, with 10 bases in the middle. The CDR3 extends over 11 amino acids. The germline CDR1 and CDR2 sequences are DFQATT and SNEGSKA (reference sequence).